The 14 T cell receptor beta chains in this list originate from one sample, sequenced in a study of blood T cell repertoires in COVID-19. Measured with immunoSEQ multiplex PCR; TCRdb has only the in-frame clones, and not every one. Altogether about 330,000 clones are present, 65% to 90% being singletons, with the ten largest covering approximately 7.6%. The sequenced material came from peripheral blood. All receptors come from a human donor in a cohort sampled during active COVID-19.

This chain links TRBV3-1 (or the pseudogene TRBV3-2) with TRBJ1-1; D is unresolved. CDR3 size: 12 residues. Trimming took 9 bases from V and 0 from J, leaving 8 bases between them. Germline V gene lookup returns CDR1 LGHDT and CDR2 YNNKEL (reference sequence). The CDR3 is CASSFMNTEAFF. DNA for the CDR3: TGTGCCAGTAGTTTTATGAACACTGAAGCTTTCTTT.

J is TRBJ1-2 and V is TRBV7-9; 8 nucleotides line up with TRBD1. This CDR3 spans 15 amino acids. Germline CDR1 reads SEHNR; CDR2 reads FQNEAQ (reference sequence). V shed 4 bases and J 0 bases; nucleotides not matched to a gene: 4. CDR3 protein: CASSSRQGTNYGYTF. The CDR3 bases are TGTGCCAGCAGCTCAAGACAGGGGACTAACTATGGCTACACCTTC.

The CDR3 coding sequence is TGTGCCAGCAGGATAGGGACTAGCGGTTATACGCAGTATTTT. Its protein product is CASRIGTSGYTQYF. The rearrangement links TRBV5-6 to TRBJ2-3; TRBD2 matches at 11 bases. CDR3 length: 14 residues. The V segment lost 5 bases and the J segment 7 bases; nucleotides outside the gene matches: 6. Germline V lookup: CDR1 SGHDT, CDR2 YYEEEE.

This chain joins TRBV24-1 and TRBJ1-2; D not resolved. This CDR3 region has 13 residues. The germline gives CDR1 KGHDR, CDR2 SFDVKD. V shed 1 base and J shed 5 bases, with 7 bases lying between them. The CDR3 DNA sequence: TGTGCCACCAGTGATTTTGCGGGTTATGGCTACACCTTC. This codes for CATSDFAGYGYTF.

CDR3 loop: CASSLDGTGGVFYTF. In nucleotides, the CDR3 is TGTGCCAGCAGCTTGGACGGGACAGGAGGGGTATTTTACACCTTC. The V gene is TRBV5-6, the J gene TRBJ1-2; 8 bases align to TRBD1. The CDR3 totals 15 residues. V shed 0 bases and J 11 bases; nucleotides not matched to a gene: 12. The germline V gene encodes CDR1 SGHDT and CDR2 YYEEEE.

The rearrangement links TRBV27 to TRBJ2-2; D is unclear. V lost 7 bases, J lost 8 bases, and 14 bases lay in between. This CDR3 has 13 amino acids. Germline CDR1 is MNHEY and CDR2 is SMNVEV (reference sequence). This CDR3 reads CASTPNYGGELFF. The CDR3 DNA is TGTGCCAGCACCCCAAATTACGGTGGGGAGCTGTTTTTT.

The chain couples TRBV9 to TRBJ1-6; D perhaps matches TRBD1 (5 bases). The CDR3 sequence is 17 residues long. Germline CDR1 SGDLS, CDR2 YYNGEE. Trimming cost V 3 bases and J 0 bases, with 13 bases left between them. CDR3 loop: CASSGGLSSSYNSPLHF. The CDR3 DNA reads as TGTGCCAGCAGCGGGGGACTGTCGAGCTCCTATAATTCACCCCTCCACTTT.

This clone was recorded once. The chain uses TRBV6-5 and TRBJ1-1; a possible D gene is TRBD1 (6 bases). The CDR3 has 12 amino acids. Trimming shortened V by 6 bases and J by 4 bases, and 9 bases separated the two germline ends. CDR1 and CDR2 from the germline V gene are MNHEY and SVGAGI. CDR3 sequence (DNA): TGTGCCAGCAGGAGGGACACCACTGAAGCTTTCTTT. Protein: CASRRDTTEAFF.

The CDR3: CASRIAGGYTF. The CDR3 DNA follows: TGTGCCAGCAGGATAGCCGGTGGCTACACCTTC. The rearrangement links TRBV12-3 or TRBV12-4 to TRBJ1-2, with D unresolved. The V end was cut by 6 bases, the J end by 7 bases, with 9 bases between. The CDR3 runs 11 residues.

This clone was recorded only once. The J gene is TRBJ2-2, the V gene TRBV7-3; no clear D gene. The ends were cut back, 0 bases at V and 5 bases at J, with 7 bases in the middle. This CDR3 comprises 14 residues. The V gene's germline CDR1 is SGHTA and CDR2 FQGTGA. The CDR3 coding sequence is TGTGCCAGCAGCTTAACGTTCGGGACCGGGGAGCTGTTTTTT. It is translated as CASSLTFGTGELFF.

The V gene is TRBV19, the J gene TRBJ1-6; 7 bases match TRBD1. The CDR3 sequence is 17 residues long. J gave up 4 bases and V 5 bases, and 11 bases lay outside the gene matches. Looked up from germline, CDR1 is LNHDA and CDR2 is SQIVND (reference sequence). CDR3 sequence: CASSSGGQVEYNSPLHF. The CDR3 DNA reads as TGTGCCAGTAGTTCAGGGGGTCAGGTGGAGTATAATTCACCCCTCCACTTT. Looking up the rest from reference TRBV19 and TRBJ1-6 gives the full variable domain: DGGITQSPKYLFRKEGQNVTLSCEQNLNHDAMYWYRQDPGQGLRLIYYSQIVNDFQKGDIAEGYSVSREKKESFPLTVTSAQKNPTAFYLCASSSGGQVEYNSPLHFGNGTRLTVT.

The gene calls are TRBV5-1 and TRBJ2-7, with D possibly TRBD2 on 7 matching bases. The V and J ends lost 6 bases and 2 bases respectively, with 12 bases between them. This CDR3 is built from 13 residues. Per the germline V gene, CDR1 is SGHRS and CDR2 is YFSETQ. In DNA, the CDR3 is TGCGCCAGCAAAGGGGGGGGGCCCTACGAGCAGTACTTC. Amino acid sequence: CASKGGGPYEQYF.

J is TRBJ2-2 and V is TRBV7-9; 9 nucleotides line up with TRBD2. CDR1 SEHNR and CDR2 FQNEAQ come from the germline V gene (reference sequence). This CDR3 has 14 residues. The trim removed 5 bases at V and 5 bases at J, leaving 3 bases unmatched. This chain's CDR3 is CASSLSGGTGELFF. The CDR3 DNA follows: TGTGCCAGCAGCCTTAGCGGGGGAACCGGGGAGCTGTTTTTT.

The chain recombines TRBV24-1 with TRBJ2-2; D possibly corresponds to TRBD2 (6 bases). Germline CDR1 KGHDR, CDR2 SFDVKD. The CDR3 consists of 15 residues. Trimming shortened V by 2 bases and J by 4 bases, and 10 bases separated the two germline ends. CDR3 bases: TGTGCCACCAGTGATTCCGGGAGATTCACCGGGGAGCTGTTTTTT. Translation: CATSDSGRFTGELFF.